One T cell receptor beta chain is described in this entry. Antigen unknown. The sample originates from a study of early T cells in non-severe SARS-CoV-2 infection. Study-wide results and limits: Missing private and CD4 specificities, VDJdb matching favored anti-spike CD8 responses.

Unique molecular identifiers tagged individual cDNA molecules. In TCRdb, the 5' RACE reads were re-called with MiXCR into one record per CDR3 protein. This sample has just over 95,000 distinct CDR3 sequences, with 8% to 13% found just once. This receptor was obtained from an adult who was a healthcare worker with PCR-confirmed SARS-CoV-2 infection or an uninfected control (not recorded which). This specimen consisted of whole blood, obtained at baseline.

CDR3 sequence: CASSPGTVSTDTQYF. In DNA, the CDR3 is TGCGCCAGCAGCCCCGGGACAGTGAGCACAGATACGCAGTATTTT. This chain uses TRBV5-1 with TRBJ2-3, with TRBD1 identical over 7 bases. The CDR3 loop spans 15 amino acids. In germline, CDR1 is SGHRS, CDR2 YFSETQ. J gave up 0 bases and V 4 bases, and 5 bases lay outside the gene matches.